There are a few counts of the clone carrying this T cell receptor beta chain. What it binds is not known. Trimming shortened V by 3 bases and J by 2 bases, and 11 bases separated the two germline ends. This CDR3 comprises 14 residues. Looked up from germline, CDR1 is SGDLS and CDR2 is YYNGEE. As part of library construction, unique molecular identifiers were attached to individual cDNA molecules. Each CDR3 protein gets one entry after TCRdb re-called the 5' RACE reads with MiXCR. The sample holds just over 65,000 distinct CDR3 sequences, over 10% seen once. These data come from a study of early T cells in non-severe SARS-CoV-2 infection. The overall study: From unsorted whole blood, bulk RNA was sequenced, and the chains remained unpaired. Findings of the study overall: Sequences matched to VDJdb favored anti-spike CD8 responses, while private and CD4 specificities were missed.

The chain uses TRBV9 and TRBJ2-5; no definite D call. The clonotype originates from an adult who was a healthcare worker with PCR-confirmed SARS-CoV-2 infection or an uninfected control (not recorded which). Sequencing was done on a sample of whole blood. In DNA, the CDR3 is TGTGCCAGCAGCGGACCTCCTGAGCAAGAGACCCAGTACTTC. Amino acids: CASSGPPEQETQYF.